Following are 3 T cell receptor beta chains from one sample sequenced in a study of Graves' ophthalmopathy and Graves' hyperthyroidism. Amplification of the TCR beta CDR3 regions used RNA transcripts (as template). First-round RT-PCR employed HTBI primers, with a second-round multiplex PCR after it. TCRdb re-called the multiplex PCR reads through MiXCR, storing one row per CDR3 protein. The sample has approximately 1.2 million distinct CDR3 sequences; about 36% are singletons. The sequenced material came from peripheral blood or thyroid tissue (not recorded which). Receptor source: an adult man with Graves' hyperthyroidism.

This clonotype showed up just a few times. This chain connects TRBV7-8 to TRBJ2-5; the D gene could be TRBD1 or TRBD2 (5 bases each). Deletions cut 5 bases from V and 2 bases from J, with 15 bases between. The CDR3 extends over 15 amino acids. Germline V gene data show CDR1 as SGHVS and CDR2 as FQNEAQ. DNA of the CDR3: TGTGCCAGCAGCCCGGGGCAGGCGGAGCAAGAGACCCAGTACTTC. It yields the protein CASSPGQAEQETQYF.

Here the CDR3 DNA reads TGTGCCAGCAGGGGGGGGACAGGGGGCATCCAAGAGACCCAGTACTTC. Protein product: CASRGGTGGIQETQYF. The genes are TRBV12-3 or TRBV12-4 and TRBJ2-5; 12 bases line up with TRBD1. J gave up 1 base and V 6 bases, and 6 bases lay outside the gene matches. The CDR3 contains 16 residues.

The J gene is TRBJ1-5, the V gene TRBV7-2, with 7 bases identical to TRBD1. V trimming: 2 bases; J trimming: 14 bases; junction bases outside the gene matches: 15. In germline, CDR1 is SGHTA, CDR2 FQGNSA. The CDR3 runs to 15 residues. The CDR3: CASSLRYRGKGYEHF. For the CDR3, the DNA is TGTGCCAGCAGCTTAAGGTACAGGGGAAAAGGCTACGAGCATTTT.